These 5 T cell receptor beta chains were sequenced from one sample in a study of blood T cells in healthy people across ages. PCR was performed a second time for about 6 to 11 cycles using a sample-barcoded 5' primer and a J-beta primer mix. TCRdb passed the 5' RACE reads through MiXCR, listing each CDR3 protein once. The data show hundreds of thousands of distinct CDR3 sequences, roughly 53% seen once. The sample comprised blood. All receptors derive from a man between 60 and 75 years old in good health.

This sequence joins TRBV12-3 or TRBV12-4 and TRBJ1-1; 7 nucleotides match TRBD1. This CDR3 comprises 15 residues. J was trimmed by 1 base and V by 5 bases; bases with no gene match: 7. The CDR3 is CASSEQTGSNTEAFF. The DNA of the CDR3 is TGTGCCAGCAGTGAACAGACAGGGTCGAACACTGAAGCTTTCTTT.

This sequence joins TRBV10-2 and TRBJ2-1, with D tentatively TRBD2 (5 bases). CDR1 is WSHSY and CDR2 is SAAADI in the germline V gene. The CDR3 sequence is 12 residues long. Trimming pared 6 bases from V and 9 bases from J, leaving 12 bases between. The CDR3 nucleotides read TGCGCCAGCAGCCAACTAGTTTTTGAGCAGTTCTTC. Its protein is CASSQLVFEQFF.

This clonotype was detected a few times. The chain has TRBV4-1 and TRBJ2-3; D remains unclear. The CDR3 is 19 residues long. Germline CDR1 reads MGHRA; CDR2 reads YSYEKL. V was trimmed by 0 bases and J by 1 base, leaving 20 bases between them. In nucleotides, the CDR3 is TGCGCCAGCAGCCAAGATCAGGACGGACCGTCTCCCGGCACAGATACGCAGTATTTT. This gives the protein CASSQDQDGPSPGTDTQYF.

This chain uses TRBV5-1 with TRBJ2-3; 12 bases agree with TRBD1. This CDR3 is built from 16 residues. With V trimmed by 0 bases and J by 6 bases, 5 bases remained unmatched. Germline assignment: CDR1 SGHRS and CDR2 YFSETQ. The chain's CDR3 is CASSLEGQGAVDTQYF. The CDR3 coding sequence is TGCGCCAGCAGCTTGGAGGGACAGGGGGCTGTGGATACGCAGTATTTT.

The chain carries TRBV6-5 and TRBJ2-7; D is unresolved. The germline V gene encodes CDR1 MNHEY and CDR2 SVGAGI. The CDR3 runs to 15 residues. Trimming removed 0 bases at V and 2 bases at J, with 11 bases between. For the CDR3, the DNA is TGTGCCAGCAGTTACTCCCTAGGCGATCCCTACGAGCAGTACTTC. This codes for CASSYSLGDPYEQYF.